The entry that follows covers one TCR beta chain sequence. This clonotype was recorded at least ten times. The antigen this receptor binds is unknown. No base quality values were provided; no much bigger clone lies one nucleotide off. This sample stems from a study of neurological immune-mediated disorders (dated by TCRdb to between 2019 and 2020). Context from the whole study: Peripheral blood TCR-beta repertoires from HTLV-I-associated myelopathy (HAM/TSP) patients, multiple sclerosis patients and healthy controls were compared by UMI-based sequencing. Longitudinal samples, technical triplicates and paired sorted CD4+ and CD8+ T-cell subsets, alongside PBMC samples, were included among the roughly 98 TCR-beta libraries. The cohort comprised 68 subjects: 14 HAM/TSP patients, approximately 34 multiple sclerosis patients and approximately 20 healthy controls.

General conclusions and limits of the study: Expanded clones from different subjects shared no identical CDR3 amino acid sequences, which suggests that TCR-beta repertoires were private in all groups. TCR clonal expansion was highest in HAM/TSP patients and lowest in MS patients, with MS patients falling below even healthy controls.

From cysteine to phenylalanine, the CDR3 is 13 amino acids long. The read is trimmed to its CDR3 DNA, 39 bases read in frame from base 1. Relative to germline, V is 6 bases shorter and J is 11 bases shorter, with 14 bases between their ends. CDR1 SEHNR and CDR2 FQNEAQ are derived from the germline V gene (reference sequence). cDNA synthesis used template-switch 5'RACE with a primer carrying a 10-nucleotide random unique molecular identifier tagging each TCR transcript. Every sequencing run yielded over 180 million TCR-beta sequences covering 15-18 subjects. The RNeasy kit was used to extract total RNA. Using the KAPA Real-time Library Amplification kit, TCR-beta VDJ regions were amplified with primers for the TCR constant region and the 5'RACE anchor. Sample indexes and Illumina adaptors were added in a first PCR, and a second PCR then increased library yield. The roughly 650 bp TCR product was size-selected on a 2% E-gel SizeSelection system after Ampure bead purification. Before pooling, library quality was checked on a Bioanalyzer, concentration was measured with Qubit, and libraries were quantified with the Kapa Library Quantification kit. Libraries were sequenced paired-end 2 x 150 bp on an Illumina HiSeq 2500. To increase sequence diversity, roughly 24-32% phiX was spiked into each library pool. On the authors' methods: Quality-filtered reads were processed with the UMI-based MiGEC pipeline, and over 75% of raw TCR sequences were removed by the MiGEC pipeline during error correction. IMGT germline references were used for aligning VDJ genes, and each clonotype was defined as a unique CDR3 amino acid sequence together with its V-J genes. Clonal expansion, Shannon diversity and CDR3 relatedness (CalcPairwiseDistances, ClusterSamples) were evaluated with VDJtools, and phylogenetic trees were built with CLCbio workbench. Expanded clones were defined as having at least 8 unique UMIs, based on coefficient-of-variation modelling across technical triplicates. TCRdb handled the public reads itself, with Q25 trimming in fastp and clone calling in MiXCR, and kept productive beta chains. Identical CDR3 proteins give one entry, which carries the most common genes and DNA. Clone size and V and J calls follow TCRdb, not the original study. The sample contains under 45,000 distinct CDR3 sequences, 12% of them found a single time. Of the sample, around 1.3% is held by the ten largest clones.

The healthy controls were volunteers from blood banks in Maryland, USA. Libraries from unsorted PBMCs were made from 2 million PBMCs kept in RNAlater at -80 degrees C until RNA extraction. Peripheral blood was subjected to Ficoll-Hypaque density gradient centrifugation to isolate PBMCs, which were then cryopreserved in liquid nitrogen. Sequencing was carried out using PBMCs. This TCR derives from a female donor in good health. The sequence links TRBV7-9 to TRBJ1-6, with TRBD1 as a weak D call on 5 bases. This receptor carries the CDR3 CASRPGPATPLHF. The nucleotide sequence is given as TGTGCCAGCAGACCGGGACCGGCGACACCCCTCCACTTT. Full variable domain (CDR3 extended with the reference TRBV7-9 and TRBJ1-6 proteins): DTGVSQNPRHKITKRGQNVTFRCDPISEHNRLYWYRQTLGQGPEFLTYFQNEAQLEKSRLLSDRFSAERPKGSFSTLEIQRTEQGDSAMYLCASRPGPATPLHFGNGTRLTVT.